A single sample is the source of the 19 T cell receptor beta chains below, sequenced in a study of T cell responses to AZD1222 COVID-19 vaccine. Some clones are missing from TCRdb's copy, which holds only in-frame ones; the method was immunoSEQ multiplex PCR. The sample includes 200,000 or so clones, 75% to 90% of them seen just once. Source: peripheral blood, taken on day 0 of AZD1222 vaccination. Every receptor here comes from an adult in good health.

V and J are TRBV5-8 and TRBJ1-3, with 7 bases that match TRBD1. In germline, CDR1 is SGHTS, CDR2 YDEGEE. Unmatched junction bases numbered 4, after V lost 7 bases and J lost 0 bases. The CDR3 has 14 amino acids. The CDR3 DNA sequence: TGTGCCAGCCGCGGACAGGACTCTGGAAACACCATATATTTT. This encodes CASRGQDSGNTIYF.

This sequence joins TRBV7-8 and TRBJ2-7, with D tentatively TRBD2 (6 bases). CDR1 is SGHVS and CDR2 is FQNEAQ in the germline V gene. The CDR3 is 13 amino acids. Deletions cut 1 base from V and 6 bases from J, with 10 bases between. CDR3 sequence reads: CASSLGLVSEQYF. The CDR3 region has the DNA TGTGCCAGCAGCTTAGGACTAGTTAGCGAGCAGTACTTC.

The genes are TRBV5-4 and TRBJ1-5; D is perhaps TRBD1 (5 bases). This CDR3 is built from 14 residues. Per germline, CDR1 SGHNT and CDR2 YYREEE (reference sequence). The ends were cut back, 6 bases at V and 5 bases at J, with 15 bases in the middle. CDR3 nucleotide sequence: TGTGCCAGCACCAGGGACCCGGGGGATCAGCCCCAGCATTTT. This sequence encodes CASTRDPGDQPQHF.

Many counts were recorded for this clone. The CDR3 region has the DNA TGTGCCAGCAGTAGCTCAGGGAGTCGGAAGACCCAGTACTTC. Its protein is CASSSSGSRKTQYF. The gene calls are TRBV6-5 and TRBJ2-5, with D perhaps TRBD1 or TRBD2 (5 bases each). This CDR3 has 14 residues. CDR1 and CDR2 from the germline V gene are MNHEY and SVGAGI. Trimming removed 5 bases from V and 6 bases from J, with 16 bases in between.

This chain joins TRBV5-1 and TRBJ1-2, with D uncertain. In germline, CDR1 is SGHRS, CDR2 YFSETQ. Trimming took off 0 bases at V and 9 bases at J, with 18 bases between the two ends. The CDR3 extends over 15 amino acids. The CDR3 nucleotides are TGCGCCAGCAGCTTGGGACTTGTACTAGACCTCAGCTACACCTTC. Amino acid sequence: CASSLGLVLDLSYTF.

V and J are TRBV19 and TRBJ2-7; D unclear. Germline V CDR1 and CDR2: LNHDA, SQIVND (reference sequence). V was shortened by 5 bases and J by 3 bases, with 14 bases between the two germline ends. The CDR3 is 14 amino acids. The chain's CDR3 is CASSPGPINYEQYF. The CDR3 coding sequence is TGTGCCAGTAGTCCGGGCCCCATCAACTACGAGCAGTACTTC.

The chain has TRBV6-6 and TRBJ2-1, with TRBD2 identical over 9 bases. V shed 4 bases, J shed 2 bases, and the junction held 0 bases outside the gene matches. The CDR3 length is 14 residues. The germline CDR1 and CDR2 sequences are MNHNY and SVGAGI (reference sequence). The CDR3: CASSLAGAYNEQFF. Here the CDR3 DNA reads TGTGCCAGCAGTTTAGCGGGAGCCTACAATGAGCAGTTCTTC.

The rearrangement joins TRBV9 to TRBJ1-5; weak D call: TRBD1 (5 bases). Between the trimmed V and J ends, which lost 3 bases and 9 bases, there was a span of 19 bases. The CDR3 loop spans 15 amino acids. Germline V gives CDR1 SGDLS, CDR2 YYNGEE. The DNA for the CDR3 is TGTGCCAGCAGCGCCGGACAAGACACGGTCAGGCCCCAGCATTTT. It codes for CASSAGQDTVRPQHF.

The chain uses TRBV27 and TRBJ2-7, with D maybe TRBD1 (5 bases). The CDR3 runs 11 residues. Germline CDR1 and CDR2: MNHEY and SMNVEV (reference sequence). Deletions cut 10 bases from V and 9 bases from J, with 16 bases between. CDR3 protein: CATGREEGQYF. Here the CDR3 DNA reads TGTGCCACAGGCAGGGAAGAAGGGCAGTACTTC.

The chain couples TRBV15 to TRBJ1-2, with D possibly TRBD1 on 6 matching bases. Trimming stripped 2 bases from V and 8 bases from J, with 18 bases between. This CDR3 is built from 15 residues. Germline V gene lookup returns CDR1 LNHNV and CDR2 YYDKDF (reference sequence). The CDR3 sequence is CATSRQGPSAWGYTF. The CDR3 nucleotides read TGTGCCACCAGCAGACAGGGGCCAAGCGCCTGGGGCTACACCTTC.

This clone was seen a single time. The V gene is TRBV4-1, the J gene TRBJ2-1; 7 bases line up with TRBD2. This CDR3 region has 15 residues. Germline values: CDR1 MGHRA, CDR2 YSYEKL. After removal of 1 base from V and 5 bases from J, the junction contained 5 bases not matched to a gene. CDR3 residues: CASSQGREPNNEQFF. The CDR3 nucleotides are TGCGCCAGCAGCCAAGGGCGGGAGCCTAACAATGAGCAGTTCTTC.

The chain uses TRBV11-2 and TRBJ2-5; D not certain. The CDR3 totals 14 residues. CDR1 SGHAT and CDR2 FQNNGV come from the germline V gene. Trimming cost V 5 bases and J 5 bases, with 15 bases left between them. This chain's CDR3 is CASSLNGVGETQYF. The CDR3 DNA reads as TGTGCCAGCAGCCTCAATGGGGTGGGGGAGACCCAGTACTTC.

The chain combines TRBV7-2 with TRBJ1-1; no definite D call. The CDR3 runs to 14 residues. The V and J ends lost 1 base and 1 base respectively, with 7 bases between them. Germline assignment: CDR1 SGHTA and CDR2 FQGNSA. The CDR3 reads CASSLGGWNTEAFF. CDR3 DNA: TGTGCCAGCAGCTTAGGGGGATGGAACACTGAAGCTTTCTTT.

V and J are TRBV10-3 and TRBJ2-5, with TRBD2 identical over 13 bases. The junction had 8 bases not matched to a gene; V was cut back by 2 bases and J by 2 bases. The CDR3 totals 18 residues. Germline CDR1 is ENHRY and CDR2 is SYGVKD. The CDR3 sequence: CAISEGRTSGRGQETQYF. The CDR3 DNA follows: TGTGCCATCAGTGAGGGGAGAACTAGCGGGAGGGGGCAAGAGACCCAGTACTTC.

This clone was picked up a small number of times. The rearrangement links TRBV5-1 to TRBJ2-5, with TRBD2 identical over 8 bases. Trimming at V came to 0 bases and at J to 7 bases, leaving 2 bases not matched to a gene. Germline V lookup: CDR1 SGHRS, CDR2 YFSETQ. The CDR3 runs 13 residues. The CDR3 region has the DNA TGCGCCAGCAGCTTGGCCCTAGCGGGGACCCAGTACTTC. This gives the protein CASSLALAGTQYF.

The chain is built from TRBV5-4 and TRBJ2-5, with TRBD1 as a possible D gene (6 bases). V was cut by 1 base and J by 7 bases, with 20 bases left in between. The CDR3 runs 16 residues. Per germline, CDR1 SGHNT and CDR2 YYREEE (reference sequence). The CDR3 protein is CASSLPGHGLEGTQYF. CDR3 in DNA: TGTGCCAGCAGCTTGCCGGGACACGGCCTTGAGGGGACCCAGTACTTC.

CDR3: CASSEGTRRGYGYTF. As DNA, the CDR3 is TGTGCCAGCAGTGAGGGGACTCGACGGGGGTATGGCTACACCTTC. The J gene is TRBJ1-2, the V gene TRBV6-1; weak D call: TRBD1 (5 bases). The CDR3 runs 15 residues. Deletions cut 3 bases from V and 5 bases from J, with 16 bases between. CDR1 is MNHNS, CDR2 SASEGT, per germline.

This clone was observed a single time. The chain joins TRBV28 to TRBJ2-2, with TRBD2 matching over 7 bases. This CDR3 region has 16 residues. Unmatched junction bases numbered 12, after V lost 7 bases and J lost 4 bases. The V gene's germline CDR1 is MDHEN and CDR2 SYDVKM. This chain's CDR3 is CASNEQAAGATGELFF. The CDR3 DNA sequence: TGTGCCAGCAATGAGCAGGCGGCGGGAGCCACCGGGGAGCTGTTTTTT. Full variable domain (outside the CDR3, taken from reference TRBV28 and TRBJ2-2): DVKVTQSSRYLVKRTGEKVFLECVQDMDHENMFWYRQDPGLGLRLIYFSYDVKMKEKGDIPEGYSVSREKKERFSLILESASTNQTSMYLCASNEQAAGATGELFFGEGSRLTVL.

This clone was seen just once. CDR3 loop: CASSYPYGYTF. DNA of the CDR3: TGTGCCAGCAGCTACCCCTATGGCTACACCTTC. The V and J genes are TRBV13 and TRBJ1-2; D unresolved. Trimming took 4 bases from V and 4 from J, leaving 4 bases between them. CDR1 and CDR2 from the germline V gene are PRHDT and FYEKMQ (reference sequence). The CDR3 extends over 11 amino acids.